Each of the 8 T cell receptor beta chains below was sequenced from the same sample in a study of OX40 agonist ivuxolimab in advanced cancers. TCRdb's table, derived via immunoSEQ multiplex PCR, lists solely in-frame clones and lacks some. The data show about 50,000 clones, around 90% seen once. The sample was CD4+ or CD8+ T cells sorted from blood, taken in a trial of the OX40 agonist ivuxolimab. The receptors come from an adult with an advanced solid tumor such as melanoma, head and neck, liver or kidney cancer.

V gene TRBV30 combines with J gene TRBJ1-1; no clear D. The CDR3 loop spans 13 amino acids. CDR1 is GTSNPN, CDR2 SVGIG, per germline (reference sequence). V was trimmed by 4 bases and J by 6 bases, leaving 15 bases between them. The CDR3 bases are TGTGCCTGGATAGCCGGGATCGGACCTGAAGCTTTCTTT. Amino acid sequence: CAWIAGIGPEAFF.

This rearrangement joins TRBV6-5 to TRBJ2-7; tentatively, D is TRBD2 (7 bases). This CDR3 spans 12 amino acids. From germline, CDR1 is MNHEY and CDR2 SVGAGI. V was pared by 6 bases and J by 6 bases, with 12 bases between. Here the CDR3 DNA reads TGTGCCAGCAGCGACCGGGGGGCCGAGCAGTACTTC. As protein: CASSDRGAEQYF.

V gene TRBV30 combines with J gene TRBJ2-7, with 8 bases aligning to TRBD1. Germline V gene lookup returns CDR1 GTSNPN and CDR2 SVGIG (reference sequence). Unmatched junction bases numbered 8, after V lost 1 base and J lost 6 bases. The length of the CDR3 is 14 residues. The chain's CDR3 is CAWSAGQGVFEQYF. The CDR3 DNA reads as TGTGCCTGGAGTGCAGGACAGGGAGTTTTCGAGCAGTACTTC.

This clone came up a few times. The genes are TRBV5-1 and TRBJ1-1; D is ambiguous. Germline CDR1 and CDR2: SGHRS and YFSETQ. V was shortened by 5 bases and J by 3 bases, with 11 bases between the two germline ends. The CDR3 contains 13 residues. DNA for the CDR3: TGCGCCAGCAGGAGTTTGGCAGACACTGAAGCTTTCTTT. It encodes CASRSLADTEAFF.

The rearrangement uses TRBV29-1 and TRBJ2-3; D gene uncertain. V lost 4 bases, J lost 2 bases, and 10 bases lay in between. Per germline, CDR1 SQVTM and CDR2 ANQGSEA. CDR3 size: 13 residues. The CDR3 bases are TGCAGCGTTGGGGTCTATAACACAGATACGCAGTATTTT. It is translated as CSVGVYNTDTQYF.

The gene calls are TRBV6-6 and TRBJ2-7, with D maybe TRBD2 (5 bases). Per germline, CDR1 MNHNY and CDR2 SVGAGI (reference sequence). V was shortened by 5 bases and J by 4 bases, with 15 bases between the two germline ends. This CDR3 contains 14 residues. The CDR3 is CASSLALGSYEQYF. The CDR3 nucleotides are TGTGCCAGCAGTCTCGCGTTGGGGAGTTACGAGCAGTACTTC.

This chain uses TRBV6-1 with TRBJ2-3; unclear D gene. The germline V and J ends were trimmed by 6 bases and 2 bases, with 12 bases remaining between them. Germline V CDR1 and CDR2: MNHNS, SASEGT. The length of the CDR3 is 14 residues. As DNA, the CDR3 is TGTGCCAGCAGCCTCGGCCTTACCACAGATACGCAGTATTTT. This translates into CASSLGLTTDTQYF.

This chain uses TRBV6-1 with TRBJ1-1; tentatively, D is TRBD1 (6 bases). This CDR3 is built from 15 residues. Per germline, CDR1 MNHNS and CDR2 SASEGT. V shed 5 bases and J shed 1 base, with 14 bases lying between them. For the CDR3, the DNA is TGTGCCAGCAGTATTTTACTGACAGGGAACACTGAAGCTTTCTTT. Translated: CASSILLTGNTEAFF.